This T cell receptor beta chain is drawn from a study of blood T cell repertoires in COVID-19. Study-level background: PBMCs, B-cell-depleted T cells, or T cells provided the cDNA or gDNA that made up the material.

As originally analysed: Reference gene primer amplification gave nucleated cell count estimates. The repertoire was sequenced with immunoSEQ multiplex PCR; TCRdb's copy has only in-frame clones and lacks some. The D gene and trimming were derived from the DNA, and the V and J assignments and clone size from that table. This sample yields around 60,000 clones, of which about four fifths are seen a single time; approximately 3.5% belongs to the top ten. V shed 1 base and J shed 6 bases, with 9 bases lying between them. Germline V gene sequence: CDR1 LNHDA, CDR2 SQIVND (reference sequence). CDR3 length: 14 amino acids.

Input material: peripheral blood. The clonotype comes from a woman of 80 years or more with acute or convalescent COVID-19. The chain joins TRBV19 to TRBJ2-2; no clear D gene. The CDR3 reads CASSIGLSAGELFF. The CDR3 region has the DNA TGTGCCAGTAGTATAGGGCTCAGCGCCGGGGAGCTGTTTTTT. Full variable domain (outside the CDR3, taken from reference TRBV19 and TRBJ2-2): DGGITQSPKYLFRKEGQNVTLSCEQNLNHDAMYWYRQDPGQGLRLIYYSQIVNDFQKGDIAEGYSVSREKKESFPLTVTSAQKNPTAFYLCASSIGLSAGELFFGEGSRLTVL.